Each of the 3 T cell receptor beta chains below was sequenced from the same sample in a study of shared clonotypes between healthy human individuals. Data came from immunoSEQ multiplex PCR; TCRdb stores just in-frame clones and leaves some out. The sample comprises more than 600,000 clones, approximately 90% of which are singletons, and about a quarter rests with the top ten. CD8 cells regarded as naive lacked CD45RO, were positively chosen for CCR7, and omitted terminally differentiated effector memory CD45RA+ cells. The sequenced sample consisted of naive CD8+ T cells sorted from blood. The receptor source for this set is a young man in good health.

The chain combines TRBV27 with TRBJ1-1, with unresolved D. V dropped 7 bases and J dropped 3 bases, with 15 bases sitting between them. In germline, CDR1 is MNHEY, CDR2 SMNVEV (reference sequence). The CDR3 length is 14 residues. The DNA for the CDR3 is TGTGCCAGCACCAATTACGGGGAGGACACTGAAGCTTTCTTT. Translation gives CASTNYGEDTEAFF.

CDR3 sequence reads: CASSESAGQTGELFF. CDR3 coding DNA: TGCGCCAGCAGTGAGTCGGCTGGACAGACCGGGGAGCTGTTTTTT. The chain employs TRBV10-1 and TRBJ2-2; TRBD1 is a possible D gene (6 bases). The CDR3 is 15 amino acids. V was pared by 0 bases and J by 5 bases, with 10 bases between. The germline V gene encodes CDR1 WNHNN and CDR2 SYGVQD (reference sequence).

The gene calls are TRBV10-3 and TRBJ2-7; 7 bases are a match to TRBD2. Germline trimming cut 4 bases from V and 1 base from J; bases unmatched to any gene: 4. In germline, CDR1 is ENHRY, CDR2 SYGVKD. The CDR3 is made up of 14 amino acids. DNA of the CDR3: TGTGCCATCAGTGTTGCGGGAGAGTCCTACGAGCAGTACTTC. This codes for CAISVAGESYEQYF.